These 14 T cell receptor beta chains came from one sample sequenced in a study of blood T cell repertoires in COVID-19. Produced via immunoSEQ multiplex PCR; TCRdb's table is partial and in-frame only. The sample contains some 230,000 clones, approximately 78% of which appear only once. Material for sequencing was peripheral blood. The origin of the receptors is a woman aged 80 or over with COVID-19, enrolled during active disease.

The chain has TRBV2 and TRBJ2-7; maybe TRBD2 (5 bases). CDR3 size: 13 residues. Trimming removed 2 bases from V and 5 bases from J, with 10 bases in between. Germline V gene data show CDR1 as SNHLY and CDR2 as FYNNEI. The CDR3 DNA reads as TGTGCCAGCAGTGAATGGCCCGGGAACGAGCAGTACTTC. Translation gives CASSEWPGNEQYF. Filled out from reference TRBV2 and TRBJ2-7, the complete variable domain reads EPEVTQTPSHQVTQMGQEVILRCVPISNHLYFYWYRQILGQKVEFLVSFYNNEISEKSEIFDDQFSVERPDGSNFTLKIRSTKLEDSAMYFCASSEWPGNEQYFGPGTRLTVT.

The rearrangement links TRBV18 to TRBJ2-7; 10 bases align to TRBD2. The CDR3 sequence is 16 residues long. V shed 2 bases, J shed 3 bases, and the junction held 7 bases outside the gene matches. CDR1 and CDR2 (germline): KGHSH, LQKENI. CDR3 sequence (DNA): TGTGCCAGCTCACCAGCGGTGGCTAGCGGGGGCTACGAGCAGTACTTC. Its translation is CASSPAVASGGYEQYF.

This clone was picked up one time. The chain joins TRBV27 to TRBJ2-5; tentative D call: TRBD1 (6 bases). The CDR3 has 13 residues. V lost 2 bases and J 2 bases, leaving 6 bases between the germline ends. Germline V gives CDR1 MNHEY, CDR2 SMNVEV (reference sequence). The DNA of the CDR3 is TGTGCCAGCAGTTTAAGGGGGCAAGAGACCCAGTACTTC. It translates to CASSLRGQETQYF.

The rearrangement joins TRBV11-3 to TRBJ1-1; D is uncertain. The CDR3 consists of 13 residues. V lost 0 bases and J 7 bases, leaving 9 bases between the germline ends. Looked up from germline, CDR1 is SGHNT and CDR2 is YENEEA. The chain's CDR3 is CASSLDQGSEAFF. CDR3 coding DNA: TGTGCCAGCAGCTTAGATCAAGGGAGTGAAGCTTTCTTT.

This clone was picked up one time. V and J are TRBV10-3 and TRBJ1-1; 8 bases fit TRBD1. The CDR3 consists of 13 residues. Germline-derived CDR1 and CDR2 are ENHRY and SYGVKD. Trimming cost V 6 bases and J 7 bases; bases outside gene matches: 7. DNA for the CDR3: TGTGCCATCAGAGGACAGGGAAGGGATGAAGCTTTCTTT. Translated, it gives CAIRGQGRDEAFF.

This chain links TRBV28 with TRBJ1-5; a possible D gene is TRBD1 (5 bases). The germline V and J ends were trimmed by 6 bases and 1 base, with 7 bases remaining between them. In germline, CDR1 is MDHEN, CDR2 SYDVKM. The CDR3 length is 13 residues. Here the CDR3 reads CASRDRSNQPQHF. The CDR3 DNA is TGTGCCAGCAGAGACAGAAGCAATCAGCCCCAGCATTTT.

This clone appeared a few times. The J gene is TRBJ1-3, the V gene TRBV7-8; the D is unclear. The CDR3 extends over 17 amino acids. Germline V gene data show CDR1 as SGHVS and CDR2 as FQNEAQ. The ends were cut back, 6 bases at V and 0 bases at J, with 18 bases in the middle. The CDR3 nucleotides are TGTGCCAGCAGACTTATGGGTCTAGGCAACTCTGGAAACACCATATATTTT. It is translated as CASRLMGLGNSGNTIYF.

The CDR3 coding sequence is TGTGCCAGCAGCCCCCCGCAGGGGCGGGCCTACACCTTC. This gives the protein CASSPPQGRAYTF. The chain has TRBV11-2 and TRBJ1-2, with D possibly being TRBD1 (6 bases). V was cut by 5 bases and J by 10 bases, with 17 bases left in between. From germline, CDR1 is SGHAT and CDR2 FQNNGV. The CDR3 extends over 13 amino acids.

The chain couples TRBV19 to TRBJ1-5; perhaps TRBD1 as D (5 bases). Trimming took 5 bases from V and 1 from J, leaving 18 bases between them. The CDR3 is made up of 17 amino acids. The germline gives CDR1 LNHDA, CDR2 SQIVND (reference sequence). The CDR3 DNA reads TGTGCCAGTAGTTCCAGGGTAGGGGTGCGGAGCAATCAGCCCCAGCATTTT. It codes for CASSSRVGVRSNQPQHF.

The V and J genes are TRBV13 and TRBJ1-2; 8 nucleotides agree with TRBD1. Germline CDR1 is PRHDT and CDR2 is FYEKMQ (reference sequence). V gave up 3 bases and J gave up 7 bases; unmatched junction bases: 1. The CDR3 is made up of 12 amino acids. CDR3 in amino acids: CASSFRGLGYTF. The CDR3 DNA reads as TGTGCCAGCAGCTTCAGGGGGCTTGGCTACACCTTC.

The chain couples TRBV4-1 to TRBJ1-4; D is possibly TRBD1 (5 bases). V was cut by 1 base and J by 6 bases, with 12 bases left in between. Germline V gives CDR1 MGHRA, CDR2 YSYEKL. The CDR3 has 15 residues. Here the CDR3 reads CASSQATGGYEKLFF. The CDR3 coding sequence is TGCGCCAGCAGCCAAGCGACTGGGGGGTATGAAAAACTGTTTTTT.

This clone was detected only a few times. The chain uses TRBV7-9 and TRBJ2-7, with D possibly matching TRBD1 (6 bases). Trimming stripped 4 bases from V and 7 bases from J, with 14 bases between. The CDR3 has 13 amino acids. Germline V CDR1 and CDR2: SEHNR, FQNEAQ (reference sequence). DNA of the CDR3: TGTGCCAGCAGCTCAACAGGACAGCCGGAGCAGTACTTC. Translated, it gives CASSSTGQPEQYF.

The rearrangement joins TRBV11-3 to TRBJ1-1; D remains unclear. Trimming took off 3 bases at V and 2 bases at J, with 7 bases between the two ends. The CDR3 consists of 13 residues. Germline V gene sequence: CDR1 SGHNT, CDR2 YENEEA. The CDR3 bases are TGTGCCAGCAGCTTCGGGTCTAACACTGAAGCTTTCTTT. The encoded protein is CASSFGSNTEAFF.

The chain employs TRBV7-4 and TRBJ1-5; D gene unclear. The length of the CDR3 is 11 residues. Germline assignment: CDR1 SGHVT and CDR2 SQSDAQ. Deletions cut 5 bases from V and 8 bases from J, with 7 bases between. CDR3 region: CASSLGKPQHF. The DNA of the CDR3 is TGTGCCAGCAGCCTCGGGAAGCCCCAGCATTTT.